These 22 T cell receptor beta chains came from one sample sequenced in a study of cytomegalovirus exposure and HLA in healthy donors. The PCR made use of 60 Vbeta and 13 Jbeta primers. Sequencing used immunoSEQ multiplex PCR; TCRdb keeps in-frame clones, though not all of them. The sample includes 45,000 to 60,000 clones. Input material: PBMCs. Source of these receptors: a male donor in good health and CMV-seronegative.

The chain combines TRBV30 with TRBJ1-5; 7 nucleotides agree with TRBD1. CDR3 size: 16 residues. The germline V gene has CDR1 GTSNPN and CDR2 SVGIG (reference sequence). The ends lost 1 base at V and 0 bases at J; junction bases unmatched: 6. This chain's CDR3 is CAWSARGYGSNQPQHF. CDR3 nucleotide sequence: TGTGCCTGGAGTGCCAGGGGGTACGGTAGCAATCAGCCCCAGCATTTT.

CDR3 loop: CASSLNSGRHNEQFF. In DNA, the CDR3 is TGTGCCAGCAGCCTCAACAGCGGGCGACACAATGAGCAGTTCTTC. V usage is TRBV11-2 and J usage is TRBJ2-1; D might be TRBD2 (6 bases). CDR3 length: 15 amino acids. Germline V gene sequence: CDR1 SGHAT, CDR2 FQNNGV. With 5 bases removed from V and 5 bases from J, the gap between germline ends came to 16 bases.

CDR3 region: CASSVGYLGAGGGTEAFF. The DNA for the CDR3 is TGTGCCAGCAGCGTAGGTTATCTAGGCGCGGGGGGGGGCACTGAAGCTTTCTTT. The chain uses TRBV9 and TRBJ1-1; maybe TRBD1 (5 bases). V gave up 0 bases and J gave up 4 bases, with 22 bases separating them. Germline V gives CDR1 SGDLS, CDR2 YYNGEE. The CDR3 is 18 amino acids.

The chain combines TRBV18 with TRBJ1-4, with no clear D. The CDR3 covers 13 residues. Germline V gene lookup returns CDR1 KGHSH and CDR2 LQKENI. Trimming took 6 bases from V and 12 from J, leaving 17 bases between them. The CDR3 DNA reads TGTGCCAGCTCCCAAGGGTCCGGGGAGGAACTGTTTTTT. Translated: CASSQGSGEELFF.

The chain combines TRBV20-1 with TRBJ1-2; 8 bases match TRBD1. Germline CDR1 DFQATT, CDR2 SNEGSKA (reference sequence). V lost 4 bases and J lost 7; bases outside the gene matches: 2. The CDR3 has 11 residues. DNA of the CDR3: TGCAGTGCTATCGGACAGGGTGGCTACACCTTC. Translating it yields CSAIGQGGYTF.

The chain recombines TRBV5-1 with TRBJ1-1; a possible D gene is TRBD1 (5 bases). The V gene's germline CDR1 is SGHRS and CDR2 YFSETQ. Trimming stripped 0 bases from V and 3 bases from J, with 6 bases between. CDR3 length: 13 residues. In nucleotides, the CDR3 is TGCGCCAGCAGCTTGGGGGGGGACACTGAAGCTTTCTTT. Encoded protein: CASSLGGDTEAFF.

V is TRBV5-1 and J is TRBJ2-3; possibly TRBD2 for D (5 bases). In germline, CDR1 is SGHRS, CDR2 YFSETQ. V shed 0 bases and J shed 7 bases, with 9 bases lying between them. CDR3 size: 13 residues. The chain's CDR3 is CASSLVSGYTQYF. CDR3 nucleotide sequence: TGCGCCAGCAGCTTGGTTTCGGGGTATACGCAGTATTTT.

The chain recombines TRBV7-2 with TRBJ2-7, with 7 bases aligning to TRBD2. Germline V lookup: CDR1 SGHTA, CDR2 FQGNSA. The CDR3 sequence is 15 residues long. V dropped 3 bases and J dropped 7; count of bases not matched to a gene: 12. The CDR3 coding sequence is TGTGCCAGCAGCTTGGAGGGAGGGCGAGGGTGGGAGCAGTACTTC. Protein: CASSLEGGRGWEQYF.

The genes are TRBV6-5 and TRBJ1-1; no clear D gene. The CDR3 length is 13 residues. Between the trimmed V and J ends, which lost 8 bases and 1 base, there was a span of 11 bases. In germline, CDR1 is MNHEY, CDR2 SVGAGI. The CDR3: CASLRQANTEAFF. The CDR3 DNA sequence: TGTGCCAGCCTTAGGCAGGCGAACACTGAAGCTTTCTTT.

Of note for this clone: Other DNA sequences in this specimen translate into the identical CDR3. The chain combines TRBV9 with TRBJ2-1, with TRBD1 matching 10 bases. Germline CDR1 and CDR2: SGDLS and YYNGEE. V gave up 3 bases and J gave up 3 bases; unmatched junction bases: 3. This CDR3 contains 15 residues. The DNA of the CDR3 is TGTGCCAGCAGCGCCGGGACAGGGGTCTACAATGAGCAGTTCTTC. It encodes CASSAGTGVYNEQFF. Variable domain in full (rest from reference TRBV9 and TRBJ2-1): DSGVTQTPKHLITATGQRVTLRCSPRSGDLSVYWYQQSLDQGLQFLIQYYNGEERAKGNILERFSAQQFPDLHSELNLSSLELGDSALYFCASSAGTGVYNEQFFGPGTRLTVL.

CDR3 sequence (DNA): TGTGCCAGCAGTTACGTCGACGGGAATGAGCAGTTCTTC. Translating gives CASSYVDGNEQFF. The V gene is TRBV6-5, the J gene TRBJ2-1; D unresolved. The length of the CDR3 is 13 residues. Germline assignment: CDR1 MNHEY and CDR2 SVGAGI. V lost 2 bases, J lost 7 bases, and 9 bases lay in between.

The J gene is TRBJ2-3, the V gene TRBV7-3; D is possibly TRBD2 (6 bases). The CDR3 length is 16 residues. The V and J ends lost 5 bases and 0 bases respectively, with 15 bases between them. From germline, CDR1 is SGHTA and CDR2 FQGTGA. The CDR3 nucleotides are TGTGCCAGCAGCCCATGGGCTGGGGGGAGCACAGATACGCAGTATTTT. It yields the protein CASSPWAGGSTDTQYF.

This chain uses TRBV30 with TRBJ2-3, with D unclear. The CDR3 contains 12 residues. The V end lost 0 bases, the J end lost 2 bases, and 3 bases lay between the germline ends. In germline, CDR1 is GTSNPN, CDR2 SVGIG (reference sequence). Written as DNA, the CDR3 is TGTGCCTGGAGTGTTCACACAGATACGCAGTATTTT. It translates to CAWSVHTDTQYF.

This chain joins TRBV18 and TRBJ2-3, with 9 bases aligning to TRBD2. This CDR3 contains 16 residues. V lost 1 base to trimming and J lost 0 bases; unmatched junction nucleotides: 2. The germline CDR1 and CDR2 sequences are KGHSH and LQKENI. CDR3 in amino acids: CASSPRRGGSTDTQYF. The CDR3 nucleotides read TGTGCCAGCTCACCACGGCGGGGGGGGAGCACAGATACGCAGTATTTT.

This chain links TRBV4-1 with TRBJ1-2, with D hard to call. This CDR3 spans 15 amino acids. V lost 1 base and J 3 bases, leaving 12 bases between the germline ends. Germline loops: CDR1 MGHRA, CDR2 YSYEKL. The CDR3 sequence is CASSQARELDYGYTF. In nucleotides, the CDR3 is TGCGCCAGCAGCCAAGCGAGGGAACTGGACTATGGCTACACCTTC.

The rearrangement links TRBV30 to TRBJ2-3; 7 bases match TRBD1. This CDR3 is 16 amino acids long. From germline, CDR1 is GTSNPN and CDR2 SVGIG (reference sequence). V lost 4 bases, J lost 0 bases, and 10 bases stayed unmatched. Here the CDR3 reads CAWKRGQPASTDTQYF. The CDR3 nucleotides read TGTGCCTGGAAGAGGGGACAGCCCGCTAGCACAGATACGCAGTATTTT.

The CDR3 here is CSAWSAVEFF. The DNA for the CDR3 is TGCAGTGCTTGGAGTGCGGTGGAGTTCTTC. The V and J genes are TRBV20-1 and TRBJ2-1; D is ambiguous. The germline gives CDR1 DFQATT, CDR2 SNEGSKA (reference sequence). The ends were cut back, 5 bases at V and 14 bases at J, with 13 bases in the middle. The CDR3 extends over 10 amino acids.

The gene calls are TRBV7-6 and TRBJ2-1, with D maybe TRBD2 (6 bases). The CDR3 totals 16 residues. Germline CDR1 reads SGHVS; CDR2 reads FNYEAQ. V was trimmed by 5 bases and J by 2 bases, leaving 16 bases between them. As DNA, the CDR3 is TGTGCCAGCAGCCACGGGACTTCGCTAGCCTACAATGAGCAGTTCTTC. As protein: CASSHGTSLAYNEQFF.

The rearrangement uses TRBV7-9 and TRBJ1-1; the D is unclear. Germline-derived CDR1 and CDR2 are SEHNR and FQNEAQ (reference sequence). V was trimmed by 0 bases and J by 7 bases, leaving 6 bases between them. The CDR3 consists of 12 residues. The CDR3 reads CASSLAEYEAFF. In DNA form, the CDR3 reads TGTGCCAGCAGCTTAGCGGAGTATGAAGCTTTCTTT.

The rearrangement uses TRBV30 and TRBJ2-7; possibly TRBD2 for D (5 bases). Trimming removed 5 bases from V and 4 bases from J, with 12 bases in between. The CDR3 is 12 amino acids. The germline V gene has CDR1 GTSNPN and CDR2 SVGIG (reference sequence). The chain's CDR3 is CAWGLGSYEQYF. The CDR3 region has the DNA TGTGCCTGGGGACTGGGGTCGTACGAGCAGTACTTC.

The V and J genes are TRBV7-2 and TRBJ2-5; 7 positions agree with TRBD1. The CDR3 has 15 residues. Germline CDR1 reads SGHTA; CDR2 reads FQGNSA. The V segment lost 0 bases and the J segment 4 bases; nucleotides outside the gene matches: 5. In DNA, the CDR3 is TGTGCCAGCAGCTTAGCTTTGACAGGGAGAGAGACCCAGTACTTC. Residues: CASSLALTGRETQYF.

The chain is built from TRBV19 and TRBJ1-2; D gene unclear. Trimming cost V 11 bases and J 8 bases, with 12 bases left between them. The CDR3 extends over 10 amino acids. Germline V CDR1 and CDR2: LNHDA, SQIVND (reference sequence). The CDR3 is CAAGVGGYTF. CDR3 in DNA: TGTGCCGCCGGGGTTGGGGGCTACACCTTC.